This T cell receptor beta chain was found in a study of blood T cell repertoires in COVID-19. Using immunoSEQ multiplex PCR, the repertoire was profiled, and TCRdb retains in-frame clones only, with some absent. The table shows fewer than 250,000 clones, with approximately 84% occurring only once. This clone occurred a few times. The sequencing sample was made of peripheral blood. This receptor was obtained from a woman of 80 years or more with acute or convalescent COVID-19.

Here the CDR3 DNA reads TGTGCCAGCAGCCCCAGGATGGGAGGGTTTGTCGGGGAGCTGTTTTTT. It translates to CASSPRMGGFVGELFF. This chain uses TRBV11-2 with TRBJ2-2; 7 bases match TRBD2. The germline V gene has CDR1 SGHAT and CDR2 FQNNGV. V lost 5 bases and J lost 7; bases outside the gene matches: 13. The CDR3 is 16 amino acids.